Listed here are 21 T cell receptor beta chains from one sample, sequenced in a study of blood T cell repertoires in COVID-19. The data were produced by immunoSEQ multiplex PCR, yet TCRdb's version contains in-frame clones alone and is incomplete. The table has roughly 140,000 clones, 81% seen once. Sample: peripheral blood. All receptors come from a human donor in a cohort sampled during active COVID-19.

The rearrangement joins TRBV18 to TRBJ2-7, with D maybe TRBD1 (5 bases). The CDR3 is made up of 14 amino acids. Germline-derived CDR1 and CDR2 are KGHSH and LQKENI. The V and J ends lost 0 bases and 1 base respectively, with 7 bases between them. The CDR3 region is CASSPPTASYEQYF. In DNA form, the CDR3 reads TGTGCCAGCTCACCACCGACAGCATCCTACGAGCAGTACTTC.

The CDR3 DNA is TGTGCCAGCAGCTTACGGACAGGGGACAATGAGCAGTTCTTC. It specifies CASSLRTGDNEQFF. The J gene is TRBJ2-1, the V gene TRBV11-3; TRBD1 matches at 9 bases. The CDR3 is 14 residues long. The junction had 1 base not matched to a gene; V was cut back by 2 bases and J by 5 bases. In germline, CDR1 is SGHNT, CDR2 YENEEA.

The chain employs TRBV9 and TRBJ1-6, with D perhaps matching TRBD1 (5 bases). Trimming left V 3 bases short and J 9 bases short, with 13 bases between. This CDR3 is built from 14 residues. The germline CDR1 and CDR2 sequences are SGDLS and YYNGEE. The CDR3 sequence is CASSAGQGGSPLHF. DNA for the CDR3: TGTGCCAGCAGCGCGGGGCAGGGAGGTTCACCCCTCCACTTT.

This clone was detected once. J is TRBJ2-3 and V is TRBV29-1; 12 bases align to TRBD2. This CDR3 is 14 amino acids long. Germline V gene data show CDR1 as SQVTM and CDR2 as ANQGSEA. With V trimmed by 4 bases and J by 1 base, 0 bases remained unmatched. DNA for the CDR3: TGCAGCGTTGGGACTAGCGGGGGCACAGATACGCAGTATTTT. The encoded protein is CSVGTSGGTDTQYF.

The rearrangement links TRBV5-1 to TRBJ2-7, with a possible D match to TRBD1 (5 bases). Germline V gives CDR1 SGHRS, CDR2 YFSETQ. The CDR3 is 14 amino acids. V dropped 0 bases and J dropped 3 bases, with 10 bases sitting between them. CDR3: CASSLASRVYEQYF. The CDR3 region has the DNA TGCGCCAGCAGCTTGGCCTCCAGGGTCTACGAGCAGTACTTC.

This clone was found a few times. This CDR3 reads CASSRLNGGYEQYF. The CDR3 nucleotides are TGTGCCAGCAGCCGCCTGAACGGCGGCTACGAGCAGTACTTC. The chain combines TRBV6-5 with TRBJ2-7; unclear D gene. The V gene's germline CDR1 is MNHEY and CDR2 SVGAGI. CDR3 size: 14 residues. The germline V and J ends were trimmed by 6 bases and 3 bases, with 15 bases remaining between them.

The chain has TRBV29-1 and TRBJ2-2; D may be TRBD1 (6 bases). This CDR3 contains 14 residues. Per the germline V gene, CDR1 is SQVTM and CDR2 is ANQGSEA. V shed 4 bases and J shed 1 base, with 10 bases lying between them. This CDR3 reads CSVVNRENTGELFF. The DNA of the CDR3 is TGCAGCGTTGTGAACAGGGAGAACACCGGGGAGCTGTTTTTT.

For the CDR3, the DNA is TGTGCCAGCAGCTTGGAATTTAGGGGCGACAGGGACAATCAGCCCCAGCATTTT. Its protein product is CASSLEFRGDRDNQPQHF. The chain recombines TRBV5-8 with TRBJ1-5; 7 bases match TRBD1. With 0 bases clipped from V and 3 bases from J, the junction kept 12 bases outside the gene matches. The germline V gene encodes CDR1 SGHTS and CDR2 YDEGEE. The CDR3 length is 18 residues.

About this clone itself: One end of the junction fails to match germline, which may point to a read error. In DNA, the CDR3 is TGTGCCAGCAGTTCTAAATTGACTAGCGGGAGGCAAGGGACCCAGTACTTC. Translating gives CASSSKLTSGRQGTQYF. V usage is TRBV28 and J usage is TRBJ2-5, with 13 bases identical to TRBD2. CDR1 and CDR2 from the germline V gene are MDHEN and SYDVKM. This CDR3 contains 17 residues.

The V gene is TRBV3-1 (or the pseudogene TRBV3-2), the J gene TRBJ2-7, with TRBD1 matching 7 bases. From germline, CDR1 is LGHDT and CDR2 YNNKEL (reference sequence). Trimming removed 3 bases from V and 0 bases from J; junction bases left unmatched: 8. The CDR3 length is 16 residues. The CDR3 bases are TGTGCCAGCAGCCATCCGGGACAGCGGAGCTCCTACGAGCAGTACTTC. Protein: CASSHPGQRSSYEQYF.

The rearrangement joins TRBV7-3 to TRBJ2-3; 7 positions agree with TRBD1. CDR3 size: 15 residues. Germline CDR1 SGHTA, CDR2 FQGTGA. With V trimmed by 5 bases and J by 3 bases, 8 bases remained unmatched. The CDR3 spells CASSPFMTGTDTQYF. In nucleotides, the CDR3 is TGTGCCAGCAGCCCCTTCATGACAGGGACAGATACGCAGTATTTT.

The chain combines TRBV28 with TRBJ1-2, with a weak D call TRBD1 (5 bases). Germline CDR1 MDHEN, CDR2 SYDVKM. V lost 2 bases and J lost 3, with 10 bases in between. This CDR3 has 14 amino acids. The chain's CDR3 is CASSLGSGYYGYTF. Written as DNA, the CDR3 is TGTGCCAGCAGTTTAGGGTCAGGGTACTATGGCTACACCTTC.

The count of this clone is one. The genes are TRBV6-2 or TRBV6-3 and TRBJ2-6, with 8 bases matching TRBD1. Germline assignment: CDR1 MNHEY and CDR2 SVGEGT. The CDR3 spans 14 residues. V lost 5 bases, J lost 3 bases, and 0 bases stayed unmatched. The CDR3 is CASSTGGGANVLTF. The CDR3 nucleotides are TGTGCCAGCAGTACAGGGGGTGGGGCCAACGTCCTGACTTTC.

This chain links TRBV2 with TRBJ1-4; a weak D match, TRBD1 (6 bases). The V gene's germline CDR1 is SNHLY and CDR2 FYNNEI. This CDR3 comprises 17 residues. Trimming removed 4 bases at V and 0 bases at J, with 15 bases between. The chain's CDR3 is CASSVSGEKTTNEKLFF. The CDR3 coding sequence is TGTGCCAGCAGTGTATCAGGGGAAAAGACAACTAATGAAAAACTGTTTTTT.

The chain couples TRBV28 to TRBJ1-2; 12 nucleotides agree with TRBD1. From germline, CDR1 is MDHEN and CDR2 SYDVKM. V shed 8 bases and J 8 bases; nucleotides not matched to a gene: 12. The CDR3 is 15 residues long. The CDR3 DNA reads as TGTGCCAGCGGAATAACCGGGACAGGGGGCGGGGGCTACACCTTC. It is translated as CASGITGTGGGGYTF.

The chain links TRBV6-2 or TRBV6-3 to TRBJ2-3; 9 positions agree with TRBD1. CDR3 length: 15 amino acids. CDR1 is MNHEY, CDR2 SVGEGT, per germline. The trim removed 2 bases at V and 2 bases at J, leaving 2 bases unmatched. This chain's CDR3 is CASSYRTGATDTQYF. DNA of the CDR3: TGTGCCAGCAGTTACCGGACAGGGGCCACAGATACGCAGTATTTT.

V gene TRBV24-1 combines with J gene TRBJ1-5, with 7 nucleotides matching TRBD1. Per the germline V gene, CDR1 is KGHDR and CDR2 is SFDVKD. The junction had 3 bases not matched to a gene; V was cut back by 6 bases and J by 2 bases. This CDR3 is 14 amino acids long. CDR3 sequence reads: CATSQGGGNQPQHF. CDR3 nucleotide sequence: TGTGCCACCAGTCAGGGGGGTGGCAATCAGCCCCAGCATTTT.

The CDR3 DNA follows: TGTGCCAGTAGACTAGGCGGGGAGCTGTTTTTT. Protein: CASRLGGELFF. The J gene is TRBJ2-2, the V gene TRBV19; a weak D match, TRBD2 (5 bases). The germline V gene encodes CDR1 LNHDA and CDR2 SQIVND (reference sequence). V was shortened by 6 bases and J by 7 bases, with 6 bases between the two germline ends. The CDR3 sequence is 11 residues long.

CDR3 sequence reads: CASSQGWGSTDTQYF. Written as DNA, the CDR3 is TGTGCCAGCAGCCAGGGGTGGGGCAGCACAGATACGCAGTATTTT. This rearrangement joins TRBV3-1 (or the pseudogene TRBV3-2) to TRBJ2-3; perhaps TRBD1 as D (5 bases). Germline CDR1 LGHDT, CDR2 YNNKEL (reference sequence). Trimming removed 3 bases from V and 0 bases from J, with 10 bases in between. This CDR3 region has 15 residues.

This chain uses TRBV28 with TRBJ2-7, with a tentative D call TRBD2 (6 bases). The CDR3 sequence is 14 residues long. Germline V gives CDR1 MDHEN, CDR2 SYDVKM. V was trimmed by 7 bases and J by 3 bases, leaving 16 bases between them. This CDR3 is CASKPPGENYEQYF. The DNA of the CDR3 is TGTGCCAGCAAACCACCGGGAGAGAACTACGAGCAGTACTTC.

V and J are TRBV29-1 and TRBJ1-1; the D gene is possibly TRBD1 (5 bases). Germline values: CDR1 SQVTM, CDR2 ANQGSEA. The CDR3 is 14 amino acids. V was cut by 5 bases and J by 0 bases, with 13 bases left in between. CDR3 nucleotides: TGCAGCGTTCAACGGGAGGGGATGAACACTGAAGCTTTCTTT. It encodes CSVQREGMNTEAFF.